This entry lists 28 T cell receptor beta chains sequenced from one sample in a study of blood T cell repertoires in COVID-19. Profiled with immunoSEQ multiplex PCR; TCRdb holds only in-frame clones, not every one. The sample lists 300,000 to 400,000 clones, around 86% seen once, with around 4.5% in the top ten. The material sequenced was PBMCs or T cells enriched from blood (not recorded which). These receptors were obtained from a woman aged 40 to 49 with acute COVID-19.

This chain connects TRBV6-5 to TRBJ1-5; D perhaps matches TRBD1 (5 bases). The CDR3 sequence is 14 residues long. V shed 2 bases and J shed 4 bases, with 9 bases lying between them. Per germline, CDR1 MNHEY and CDR2 SVGAGI. The CDR3 nucleotides read TGTGCCAGCAGTTACGGGGGGTGGAATCAGCCCCAGCATTTT. Encoded protein: CASSYGGWNQPQHF.

The chain combines TRBV5-4 with TRBJ1-1; D remains unclear. CDR1 and CDR2 (germline): SGHNT, YYREEE (reference sequence). V lost 1 base and J 1 base, leaving 8 bases between the germline ends. The CDR3 spans 14 residues. The CDR3 sequence is CASSLLRGNTEAFF. The CDR3 DNA reads TGTGCCAGCAGCTTGCTTAGAGGGAACACTGAAGCTTTCTTT. The whole variable domain, remainder taken from reference TRBV5-4 and TRBJ1-1, is ETGVTQSPTHLIKTRGQQVTLRCSSQSGHNTVSWYQQALGQGPQFIFQYYREEENGRGNFPPRFSGLQFPNYSSELNVNALELDDSALYLCASSLLRGNTEAFFGQGTRLTVV.

V usage is TRBV27 and J usage is TRBJ2-1, with TRBD1 matching 9 bases. V shed 3 bases, J shed 7 bases, and the junction held 10 bases outside the gene matches. The germline V gene encodes CDR1 MNHEY and CDR2 SMNVEV (reference sequence). CDR3 length: 16 residues. The CDR3 DNA follows: TGTGCCAGCAGTTTTTTTAGGGACAGGGCAACAAATGAGCAGTTCTTC. Translation gives CASSFFRDRATNEQFF.

J is TRBJ1-1 and V is TRBV5-4; D is unclear. Germline lookup yields CDR1 SGHNT and CDR2 YYREEE (reference sequence). Trimming removed 1 base from V and 0 bases from J, with 19 bases in between. CDR3 length: 18 amino acids. This chain's CDR3 is CASSLFFRRVPMNTEAFF. In DNA, the CDR3 is TGTGCCAGCAGCTTGTTTTTTAGGAGGGTTCCAATGAACACTGAAGCTTTCTTT.

This clone was recorded only once. This chain connects TRBV13 to TRBJ1-2; possible D gene TRBD1, 5 bases. This CDR3 has 13 amino acids. Germline V CDR1 and CDR2: PRHDT, FYEKMQ (reference sequence). The V end lost 4 bases, the J end lost 4 bases, and 10 bases lay between the germline ends. The CDR3 coding sequence is TGTGCCAGCAGCTCCAGGGAGGGCTATGGCTACACCTTC. Its protein is CASSSREGYGYTF.

The chain employs TRBV6-2 or TRBV6-3 and TRBJ1-1, with TRBD1 matching over 7 bases. With 4 bases clipped from V and 6 bases from J, the junction kept 8 bases outside the gene matches. The CDR3 totals 14 residues. The V gene's germline CDR1 is MNHEY and CDR2 SVGEGT. The CDR3 reads CASSSDRATSEAFF. CDR3 DNA: TGTGCCAGCAGTTCTGACAGGGCTACGTCTGAAGCTTTCTTT.

The chain uses TRBV9 and TRBJ1-3, with D possibly TRBD1 on 5 matching bases. Germline V gene data show CDR1 as SGDLS and CDR2 as YYNGEE. Trimming took off 2 bases at V and 0 bases at J, with 9 bases between the two ends. The CDR3 is 15 residues long. The CDR3 sequence is CASSVGLSSGNTIYF. The CDR3 bases are TGTGCCAGCAGCGTGGGACTGAGCTCTGGAAACACCATATATTTT.

V is TRBV19 and J is TRBJ2-7, with a possible D match to TRBD1 (6 bases). Germline V lookup: CDR1 LNHDA, CDR2 SQIVND (reference sequence). This CDR3 has 14 residues. V was cut by 5 bases and J by 2 bases, with 13 bases left in between. The CDR3 reads CASSQTTGPYEQYF. CDR3 nucleotide sequence: TGTGCCAGTAGTCAGACAACAGGGCCCTACGAGCAGTACTTC.

This clone was counted a few times. The chain has TRBV3-1 (or the pseudogene TRBV3-2) and TRBJ1-3; 7 nucleotides agree with TRBD1. CDR3 length equals 15 residues. J lost 4 bases, V lost 4 bases, and 7 bases had no gene match. CDR1 and CDR2 (germline): LGHDT, YNNKEL (reference sequence). The CDR3 region has the DNA TGTGCCAGCAGCCTGAAGGGGGCATCAGGAAACACCATATATTTT. Its translation is CASSLKGASGNTIYF.

This clone was recorded only once. The V gene is TRBV29-1, the J gene TRBJ2-1; TRBD1 aligns across 7 bases. Trimming took 2 bases from V and 0 from J; bases not matched to a gene: 7. The CDR3 sequence is 16 residues long. Germline assignment: CDR1 SQVTM and CDR2 ANQGSEA. The CDR3 bases are TGCAGCGTTGAATCGGGACAGCCTTTCTCCTACAATGAGCAGTTCTTC. Amino acid sequence: CSVESGQPFSYNEQFF.

Worth noting for this clone: Other DNA variants within this sample encode the same CDR3. The rearrangement links TRBV3-1 (or the pseudogene TRBV3-2) to TRBJ1-5, with unresolved D. The germline gives CDR1 LGHDT, CDR2 YNNKEL (reference sequence). V lost 0 bases and J 3 bases, leaving 3 bases between the germline ends. CDR3 length equals 13 residues. CDR3 in DNA: TGTGCCAGCAGCCAAGACCTCAATCAGCCCCAGCATTTT. The encoded protein is CASSQDLNQPQHF.

The V call is TRBV29-1, the J call TRBJ2-7; TRBD1 might be the D (5 bases). The CDR3 contains 12 residues. The germline gives CDR1 SQVTM, CDR2 ANQGSEA. The V end was cut by 4 bases, the J end by 3 bases, with 10 bases between. CDR3 DNA: TGCAGCGTTGTAGGGCAGGGCTACGAGCAGTACTTC. It specifies CSVVGQGYEQYF.

This rearrangement joins TRBV19 to TRBJ2-1, with TRBD2 matching 9 bases. Germline CDR1 LNHDA, CDR2 SQIVND (reference sequence). V lost 3 bases and J lost 2; bases outside the gene matches: 5. The CDR3 has 16 amino acids. The CDR3 sequence: CASSILSGRAYNEQFF. CDR3 sequence (DNA): TGTGCCAGTAGTATCCTTAGCGGGAGAGCCTACAATGAGCAGTTCTTC.

This chain uses TRBV6-2 or TRBV6-3 with TRBJ2-1, with 12 bases fitting TRBD2. The ends lost 4 bases at V and 0 bases at J; junction bases unmatched: 4. Germline V gene data show CDR1 as MNHEY and CDR2 as SVGEGT. CDR3 length: 17 amino acids. The CDR3 DNA follows: TGTGCCAGCAGTTTTCCGGGACTAGCGGGCTCCTACAATGAGCAGTTCTTC. The encoded protein is CASSFPGLAGSYNEQFF.

This chain links TRBV7-8 with TRBJ1-2; no firm D call. The CDR3 sequence is 14 residues long. Germline assignment: CDR1 SGHVS and CDR2 FQNEAQ. Trimming stripped 5 bases from V and 2 bases from J, with 12 bases between. The CDR3 protein is CASSQPERNYGYTF. CDR3 DNA sequence: TGTGCCAGCAGCCAACCGGAGAGGAACTATGGCTACACCTTC.

The chain has TRBV6-5 and TRBJ1-5; D possibly corresponds to TRBD1 (6 bases). Germline values: CDR1 MNHEY, CDR2 SVGAGI. The CDR3 is 16 residues long. The V and J ends lost 0 bases and 0 bases respectively, with 9 bases between them. In nucleotides, the CDR3 is TGTGCCAGCAGTTACTCGTCCAGGGGTAGCAATCAGCCCCAGCATTTT. This codes for CASSYSSRGSNQPQHF.

J is TRBJ2-7 and V is TRBV5-1; 8 bases are a match to TRBD1. The V segment lost 0 bases and the J segment 0 bases; nucleotides outside the gene matches: 5. This CDR3 is 16 amino acids long. Germline V gene lookup returns CDR1 SGHRS and CDR2 YFSETQ. The CDR3 bases are TGCGCCAGCAGCTTGGCCACAGGACAGGGCTCCTACGAGCAGTACTTC. Protein sequence: CASSLATGQGSYEQYF.

The chain employs TRBV28 and TRBJ1-3; D not resolved. The CDR3 extends over 14 amino acids. Trimming removed 6 bases from V and 1 base from J, with 10 bases in between. Per the germline V gene, CDR1 is MDHEN and CDR2 is SYDVKM. The CDR3 nucleotides are TGTGCCAGCAGGCGGGGAAAGTCTGGAAACACCATATATTTT. Encoded protein: CASRRGKSGNTIYF.

The chain joins TRBV5-1 to TRBJ1-5, with 12 positions matching TRBD1. Germline CDR1 is SGHRS and CDR2 is YFSETQ. Trimming took 3 bases from V and 8 from J; bases not matched to a gene: 9. CDR3 size: 16 residues. In DNA, the CDR3 is TGCGCCAGCAGCTCCGGGACAGGGGGCTTCGTTGAGCCCCAGCATTTT. It is translated as CASSSGTGGFVEPQHF.

V and J are TRBV27 and TRBJ1-2, with a weak D call TRBD1 (5 bases). The germline V gene has CDR1 MNHEY and CDR2 SMNVEV (reference sequence). The CDR3 is 13 residues long. V was pared by 6 bases and J by 2 bases, with 10 bases between. CDR3 sequence reads: CASRTGGNYGYTF. The CDR3 DNA is TGTGCCAGCAGGACGGGGGGGAACTATGGCTACACCTTC.

V and J are TRBV28 and TRBJ2-1; 9 bases match TRBD1. CDR3 length: 15 amino acids. Germline V gives CDR1 MDHEN, CDR2 SYDVKM. V gave up 4 bases and J gave up 9 bases; unmatched junction bases: 10. This chain's CDR3 is CASSSPGTGTGEQFF. In nucleotides, the CDR3 is TGTGCCAGCAGTTCACCAGGGACAGGGACTGGTGAGCAGTTCTTC.

The V and J genes are TRBV21-1 and TRBJ2-3; the D segment call TRBD2 is taken from the table without a DNA check. TRBV21-1 is reported as a pseudogene. The CDR3 contains 17 residues. In DNA, the CDR3 is TGTGCCAGCAGCAAAGGCGGGAAGACTAGCGAGACAGATACGCAGTATTTT. Amino acid sequence: CASSKGGKTSETDTQYF.

The chain recombines TRBV19 with TRBJ1-1, with 10 positions matching TRBD1. Germline V CDR1 and CDR2: LNHDA, SQIVND (reference sequence). The ends lost 10 bases at V and 5 bases at J; junction bases unmatched: 7. The CDR3 covers 13 residues. The CDR3 DNA follows: TGTGCCACCATCGGGACAGGGGTTACTGAAGCTTTCTTT. Encoded protein: CATIGTGVTEAFF.

This rearrangement joins TRBV3-1 (or the pseudogene TRBV3-2) to TRBJ2-2; D is possibly TRBD2 (5 bases). Germline-derived CDR1 and CDR2 are LGHDT and YNNKEL (reference sequence). The CDR3 covers 16 residues. The V end was cut by 7 bases, the J end by 0 bases, with 15 bases between. The CDR3: CASTTKAETNTGELFF. CDR3 DNA: TGTGCCAGCACCACTAAAGCGGAGACGAACACCGGGGAGCTGTTTTTT.

The chain is built from TRBV4-3 and TRBJ2-7; 8 bases line up with TRBD2. The J segment lost 0 bases and the V segment lost 0 bases, leaving 4 bases of the junction unmatched. Looked up from germline, CDR1 is LGHNA and CDR2 is YSLEER. CDR3 length: 16 residues. The CDR3 DNA sequence: TGCGCCAGCAGCCAAGATTTGGGGACTAGCTCCTACGAGCAGTACTTC. This codes for CASSQDLGTSSYEQYF.

This sequence joins TRBV2 and TRBJ1-1; 8 nucleotides align to TRBD1. V dropped 6 bases and J dropped 1; count of bases not matched to a gene: 4. Germline lookup yields CDR1 SNHLY and CDR2 FYNNEI. CDR3 length: 14 amino acids. CDR3 residues: CASRYRGANTEAFF. Here the CDR3 DNA reads TGTGCCAGCAGGTACAGGGGGGCGAACACTGAAGCTTTCTTT.

The rearrangement links TRBV3-1 (or the pseudogene TRBV3-2) to TRBJ1-2, with a tentative D call TRBD1 (6 bases). The germline V gene encodes CDR1 LGHDT and CDR2 YNNKEL (reference sequence). This CDR3 spans 17 amino acids. Trimming cost V 4 bases and J 1 base, with 19 bases left between them. CDR3 DNA: TGTGCCAGCAGCCCCCCGAATTTCAGGGGACGTAACTATGGCTACACCTTC. Translated: CASSPPNFRGRNYGYTF.

This clone occurred once. The chain has TRBV5-6 and TRBJ2-7, with TRBD1 matching 8 bases. The CDR3 loop spans 16 amino acids. Looked up from germline, CDR1 is SGHDT and CDR2 is YYEEEE. The J segment lost 5 bases and the V segment lost 0 bases, leaving 10 bases of the junction unmatched. This chain's CDR3 is CASSLEGTGWVDEQYF. The CDR3 DNA reads TGTGCCAGCAGCTTGGAGGGGACAGGTTGGGTAGACGAGCAGTACTTC. Full variable domain (remainder filled in from reference TRBV5-6 and TRBJ2-7): DAGVTQSPTHLIKTRGQQVTLRCSPKSGHDTVSWYQQALGQGPQFIFQYYEEEERQRGNFPDRFSGHQFPNYSSELNVNALLLGDSALYLCASSLEGTGWVDEQYFGPGTRLTVT.